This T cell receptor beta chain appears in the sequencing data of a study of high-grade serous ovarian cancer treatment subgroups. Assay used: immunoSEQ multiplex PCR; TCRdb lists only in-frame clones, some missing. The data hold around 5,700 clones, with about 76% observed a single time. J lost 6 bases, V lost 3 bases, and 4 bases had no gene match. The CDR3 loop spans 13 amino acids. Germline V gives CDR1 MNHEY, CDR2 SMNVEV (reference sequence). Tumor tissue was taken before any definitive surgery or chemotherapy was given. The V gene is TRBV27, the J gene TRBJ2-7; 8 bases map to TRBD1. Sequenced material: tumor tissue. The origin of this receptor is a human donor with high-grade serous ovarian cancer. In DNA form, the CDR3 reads TGTGCCAGCAGTTTGGACAGGGAAGGCGAGCAGTACTTC. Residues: CASSLDREGEQYF.